This entry features one T cell receptor beta chain sequence. The antigen is not known. Through a sample-barcoded 5' primer and a J-beta primer mix, a second PCR was run for roughly 6 to 11 cycles. Through a template-switch adaptor with 12 random nucleotides, each cDNA molecule received a tag. TCRdb used MiXCR to reprocess the 5' RACE reads, holding one entry per CDR3 protein. Of about 640,000 distinct CDR3 sequences listed, around three fifths are singletons. These data are taken from a study of blood T cells in healthy people across ages. Study outcomes and limitations: Roughly linear age-related decline in beta diversity appeared, significant by age 40.

The CDR3 contains 12 residues. Looked up from germline, CDR1 is SNHLY and CDR2 is FYNNEI. Sample donors were healthy Caucasian individuals that came from Russia, aged roughly 6 to 100. This sequence was found in a man in his 60s in good health. This chain uses TRBV2 with TRBJ2-5; D gene unclear. Near its end, the DNA agrees better with TRBJ2-1, so the J call may be wrong. The specimen was blood. The CDR3 spells CASTGNQETQFF. CDR3 in DNA: TGTGCCAGCACCGGCAACCAAGAGACCCAGTTCTTC.